The 14 T cell receptor beta chains reported below all come from one sample, sequenced in a study of shared clonotypes between healthy human individuals. TCRdb's copy holds only in-frame clones and misses some; the assay was immunoSEQ multiplex PCR. The sample shows about 120,000 clones, 68% of them seen only once. The sample taken for sequencing was memory CD8+ T cells sorted from blood. Subset defined: CD45RO+ cells pooled with CCR7-negative TemRA cells. These receptor sequences come from a woman aged 25 to 39 in good health.

This clone occurred once. The chain carries TRBV28 and TRBJ2-1; possibly TRBD2 for D (6 bases). Germline CDR1 and CDR2: MDHEN and SYDVKM. CDR3 length: 15 amino acids. V gave up 8 bases and J gave up 1 base, with 15 bases separating them. CDR3 loop: CASAPGESSYNEQFF. Here the CDR3 DNA reads TGTGCCAGCGCTCCGGGAGAGTCTTCCTACAATGAGCAGTTCTTC.

This clone was counted only a few times. The V and J genes are TRBV30 and TRBJ2-7, with 7 bases identical to TRBD2. Germline V gene data show CDR1 as GTSNPN and CDR2 as SVGIG (reference sequence). The CDR3 length is 12 residues. Trimming removed 5 bases from V and 3 bases from J; junction bases left unmatched: 4. CDR3 in amino acids: CAWERDHYEQYF. CDR3 DNA: TGTGCCTGGGAGCGGGACCACTACGAGCAGTACTTC.

The genes are TRBV9 and TRBJ2-5; TRBD2 aligns across 14 bases. J was trimmed by 1 base and V by 4 bases; bases with no gene match: 9. Germline CDR1 reads SGDLS; CDR2 reads YYNGEE. This CDR3 is built from 18 residues. The CDR3 reads CASSPPGTSGSFQETQYF. The CDR3 bases are TGTGCCAGCAGCCCCCCCGGGACTAGCGGGAGTTTCCAAGAGACCCAGTACTTC.

The chain recombines TRBV27 with TRBJ2-1; D unresolved. Germline lookup yields CDR1 MNHEY and CDR2 SMNVEV (reference sequence). V gave up 2 bases and J gave up 1 base, with 12 bases separating them. The CDR3 consists of 16 residues. The CDR3 here is CASSLESVGSYNEQFF. The CDR3 DNA reads TGTGCCAGCAGTTTAGAGTCCGTCGGGTCCTACAATGAGCAGTTCTTC.

CDR3 sequence reads: CASISARSTDTQYF. CDR3 in DNA: TGTGCCAGCATCTCCGCGCGTAGCACAGATACGCAGTATTTT. The chain combines TRBV2 with TRBJ2-3; D uncertain. V gave up 7 bases and J gave up 0 bases, with 11 bases separating them. The CDR3 has 14 amino acids. CDR1 SNHLY and CDR2 FYNNEI come from the germline V gene.

The chain joins TRBV5-6 to TRBJ2-5; TRBD2 might be the D (6 bases). The J call is uncertain, as TRBJ2-7 better fits the DNA end. Per germline, CDR1 SGHDT and CDR2 YYEEEE. The CDR3 runs to 16 residues. The CDR3 nucleotides read TGTGCCAGCAGCTTCTCTAGCGAGGGGAGCTCCTACGAGCAGTACTTC. It encodes CASSFSSEGSSYEQYF.

Only a few counts were recorded for this clone. The J gene is TRBJ2-5, the V gene TRBV30, with a possible D match to TRBD2 (5 bases). V lost 4 bases and J 5 bases, leaving 11 bases between the germline ends. Per germline, CDR1 GTSNPN and CDR2 SVGIG (reference sequence). CDR3 length equals 12 residues. In DNA form, the CDR3 reads TGTGCCTGGAAGCGGAGATTGGAGACCCAGTACTTC. It yields the protein CAWKRRLETQYF. Full variable domain (outside the CDR3, taken from reference TRBV30 and TRBJ2-5): SQTIHQWPATLVQPVGSPLSLECTVEGTSNPNLYWYRQAAGRGLQLLFYSVGIGQISSEVPQNLSASRPQDRQFILSSKKLLLSDSGFYLCAWKRRLETQYFGPGTRLLVL.

This clone is medium-sized. This chain links TRBV15 with TRBJ2-7; 10 bases agree with TRBD1. Per germline, CDR1 LNHNV and CDR2 YYDKDF (reference sequence). Losses at the gene ends were 1 base for V and 7 bases for J; bases not matched to a gene: 10. The CDR3 length is 16 residues. The CDR3 DNA reads as TGTGCCACCAGCAGAGCGGTAGGGACAGGGGCCGTAGAGCAGTACTTC. This encodes CATSRAVGTGAVEQYF.

Concerning this clone: Additional DNA sequences in this sample encode the identical CDR3. J is TRBJ2-1 and V is TRBV29-1; D is possibly TRBD2 (6 bases). The CDR3 covers 15 residues. With 6 bases removed from V and 1 base from J, the gap between germline ends came to 16 bases. CDR1 and CDR2 (germline): SQVTM, ANQGSEA. The CDR3 region has the DNA TGCAGCGTCGACGACCGGGACTCGTCCTACAATGAGCAGTTCTTC. Protein product: CSVDDRDSSYNEQFF.

This clone was detected only a few times. The V call is TRBV4-2, the J call TRBJ2-7, with 7 bases fitting TRBD2. The CDR3 length is 15 residues. Germline assignment: CDR1 LGHNA and CDR2 YNFKEQ. V was clipped by 1 base and J by 0 bases; unmatched bases: 3. The CDR3 is CASSQGEGSSYEQYF. CDR3 bases: TGTGCCAGCAGCCAAGGGGAGGGCAGCTCCTACGAGCAGTACTTC.

The chain is built from TRBV7-2 and TRBJ2-7, with D unresolved. Trimming cost V 5 bases and J 1 base, with 9 bases left between them. The CDR3 has 13 residues. The germline CDR1 and CDR2 sequences are SGHTA and FQGNSA. CDR3: CASSVKQSYEQYF. CDR3 nucleotide sequence: TGTGCCAGCAGCGTCAAGCAGTCCTACGAGCAGTACTTC.

This chain links TRBV5-4 with TRBJ2-1; 11 nucleotides match TRBD2. The germline V gene has CDR1 SGHNT and CDR2 YYREEE (reference sequence). The CDR3 sequence is 16 residues long. V shed 5 bases and J 7 bases; nucleotides not matched to a gene: 11. CDR3 coding DNA: TGTGCCAGCAGGCCGATAGAGGTAGCGGGAGGGAATGAGCAGTTCTTC. Its translation is CASRPIEVAGGNEQFF.

At least ten counts were recorded for this clone. The rearrangement joins TRBV6-1 to TRBJ2-2; TRBD2 matches 12 bases. J lost 0 bases, V lost 3 bases, and 5 bases had no gene match. Germline V lookup: CDR1 MNHNS, CDR2 SASEGT. The CDR3 spans 18 residues. CDR3 in amino acids: CASSDGTSGFANTGELFF. The CDR3 region has the DNA TGTGCCAGCAGTGACGGGACTAGCGGGTTCGCGAACACCGGGGAGCTGTTTTTT.

The V and J genes are TRBV29-1 and TRBJ2-3; D uncertain. The CDR3 extends over 13 amino acids. Germline-derived CDR1 and CDR2 are SQVTM and ANQGSEA. V was pared by 6 bases and J by 2 bases, with 12 bases between. CDR3 loop: CSVPDRITDTQYF. Written as DNA, the CDR3 is TGCAGCGTCCCCGACCGCATCACAGATACGCAGTATTTT.